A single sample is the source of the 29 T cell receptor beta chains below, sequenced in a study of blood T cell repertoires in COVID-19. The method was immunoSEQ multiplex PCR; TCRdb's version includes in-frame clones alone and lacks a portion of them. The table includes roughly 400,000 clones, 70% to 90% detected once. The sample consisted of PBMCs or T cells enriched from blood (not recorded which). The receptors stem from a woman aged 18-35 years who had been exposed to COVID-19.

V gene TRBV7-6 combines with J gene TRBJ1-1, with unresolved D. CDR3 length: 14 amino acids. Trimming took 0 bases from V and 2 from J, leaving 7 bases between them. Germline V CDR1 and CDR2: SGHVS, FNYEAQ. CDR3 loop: CASSLATVNTEAFF. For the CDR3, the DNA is TGTGCCAGCAGCTTAGCCACAGTCAACACTGAAGCTTTCTTT.

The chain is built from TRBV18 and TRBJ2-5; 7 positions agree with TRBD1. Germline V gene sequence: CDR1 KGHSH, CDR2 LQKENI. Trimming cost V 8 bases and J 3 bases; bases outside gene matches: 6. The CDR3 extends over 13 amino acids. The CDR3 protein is CASRGQQKETQYF. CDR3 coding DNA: TGTGCCAGCCGGGGACAGCAAAAAGAGACCCAGTACTTC.

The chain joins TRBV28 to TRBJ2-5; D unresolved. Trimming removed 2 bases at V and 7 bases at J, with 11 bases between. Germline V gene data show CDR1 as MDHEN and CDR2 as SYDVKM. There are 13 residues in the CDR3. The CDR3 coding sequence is TGTGCCAGCAGTTTAGGAGCAAAGCGGACCCAGTACTTC. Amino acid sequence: CASSLGAKRTQYF.

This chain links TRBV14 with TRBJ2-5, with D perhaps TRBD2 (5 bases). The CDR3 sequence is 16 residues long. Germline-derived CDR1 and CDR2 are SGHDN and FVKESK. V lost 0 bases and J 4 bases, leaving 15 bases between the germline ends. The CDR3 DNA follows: TGTGCCAGCAGCCAAGATACCGGACTCCCCCCAGAGACCCAGTACTTC. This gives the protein CASSQDTGLPPETQYF. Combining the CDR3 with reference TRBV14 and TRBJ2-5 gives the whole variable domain EAGVTQFPSHSVIEKGQTVTLRCDPISGHDNLYWYRRVMGKEIKFLLHFVKESKQDESGMPNNRFLAERTGGTYSTLKVQPAELEDSGVYFCASSQDTGLPPETQYFGPGTRLLVL.

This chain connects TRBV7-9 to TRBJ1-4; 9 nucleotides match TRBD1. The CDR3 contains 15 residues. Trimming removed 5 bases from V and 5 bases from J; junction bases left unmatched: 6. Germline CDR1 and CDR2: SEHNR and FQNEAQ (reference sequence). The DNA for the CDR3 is TGTGCCAGCAGCCAAGGGGGGACAGGGAATGAAAAACTGTTTTTT. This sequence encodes CASSQGGTGNEKLFF. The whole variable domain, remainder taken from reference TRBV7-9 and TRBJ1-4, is DTGVSQNPRHKITKRGQNVTFRCDPISEHNRLYWYRQTLGQGPEFLTYFQNEAQLEKSRLLSDRFSAERPKGSFSTLEIQRTEQGDSAMYLCASSQGGTGNEKLFFGSGTQLSVL.

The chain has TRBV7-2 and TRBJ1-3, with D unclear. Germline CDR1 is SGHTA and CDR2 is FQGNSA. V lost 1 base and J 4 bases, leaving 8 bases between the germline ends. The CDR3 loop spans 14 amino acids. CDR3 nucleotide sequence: TGTGCCAGCAGCTTAGGTCCAGGCGGAAACACCATATATTTT. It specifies CASSLGPGGNTIYF.

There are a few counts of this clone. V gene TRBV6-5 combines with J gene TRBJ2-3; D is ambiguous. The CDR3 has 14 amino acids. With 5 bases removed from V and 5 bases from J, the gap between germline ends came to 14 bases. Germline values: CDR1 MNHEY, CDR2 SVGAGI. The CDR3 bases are TGTGCCAGCAGTCTGACTCAAAATGGAGATACGCAGTATTTT. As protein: CASSLTQNGDTQYF.

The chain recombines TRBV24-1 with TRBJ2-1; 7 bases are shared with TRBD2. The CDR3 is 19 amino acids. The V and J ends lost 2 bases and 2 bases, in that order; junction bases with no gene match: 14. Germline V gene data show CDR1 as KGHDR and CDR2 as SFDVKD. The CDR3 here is CATSDSREMSGATYNEQFF. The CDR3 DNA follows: TGTGCCACCAGTGATTCCCGTGAGATGAGCGGGGCCACCTACAATGAGCAGTTCTTC.

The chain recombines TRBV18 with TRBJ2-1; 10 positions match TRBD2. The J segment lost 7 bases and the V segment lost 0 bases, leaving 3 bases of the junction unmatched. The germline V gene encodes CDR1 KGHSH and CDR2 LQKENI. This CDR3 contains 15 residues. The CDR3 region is CASSPPSGGRNEQFF. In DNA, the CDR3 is TGTGCCAGCTCACCACCTAGCGGGGGGCGTAATGAGCAGTTCTTC. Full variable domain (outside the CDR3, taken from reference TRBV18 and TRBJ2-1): NAGVMQNPRHLVRRRGQEARLRCSPMKGHSHVYWYRQLPEEGLKFMVYLQKENIIDESGMPKERFSAEFPKEGPSILRIQQVVRGDSAAYFCASSPPSGGRNEQFFGPGTRLTVL.

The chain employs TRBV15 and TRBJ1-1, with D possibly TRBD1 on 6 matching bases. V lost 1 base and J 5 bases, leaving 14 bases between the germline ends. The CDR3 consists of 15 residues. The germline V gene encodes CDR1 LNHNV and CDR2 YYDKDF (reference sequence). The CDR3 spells CATSRGAGDMTEAFF. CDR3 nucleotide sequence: TGTGCCACCAGCAGAGGGGCAGGGGATATGACTGAAGCTTTCTTT.

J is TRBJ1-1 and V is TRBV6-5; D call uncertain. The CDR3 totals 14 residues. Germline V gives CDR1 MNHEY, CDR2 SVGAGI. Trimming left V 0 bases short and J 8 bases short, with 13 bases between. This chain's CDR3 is CASSYSGGLGEAFF. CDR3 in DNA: TGTGCCAGCAGTTACTCAGGCGGCCTCGGGGAAGCTTTCTTT.

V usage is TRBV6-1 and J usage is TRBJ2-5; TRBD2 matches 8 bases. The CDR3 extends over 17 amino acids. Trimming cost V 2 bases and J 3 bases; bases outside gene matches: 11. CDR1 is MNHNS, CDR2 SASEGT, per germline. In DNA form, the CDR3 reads TGTGCCAGCAGTGAAATGGTAGGGCGGGGGGTCAAAGAGACCCAGTACTTC. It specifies CASSEMVGRGVKETQYF.

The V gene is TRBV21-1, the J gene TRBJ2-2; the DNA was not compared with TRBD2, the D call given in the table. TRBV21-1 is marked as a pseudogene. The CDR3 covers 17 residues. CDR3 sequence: CASSKVGGSGNTGELFF. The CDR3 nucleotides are TGTGCCAGCAGCAAAGTCGGGGGGTCAGGGAACACCGGGGAGCTGTTTTTT.

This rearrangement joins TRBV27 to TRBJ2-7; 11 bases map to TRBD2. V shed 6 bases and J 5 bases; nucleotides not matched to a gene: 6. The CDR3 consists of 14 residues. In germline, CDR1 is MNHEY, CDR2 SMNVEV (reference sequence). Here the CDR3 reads CASSRLAGHDEQYF. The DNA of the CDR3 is TGTGCCAGCAGCCGACTAGCGGGACACGACGAGCAGTACTTC.

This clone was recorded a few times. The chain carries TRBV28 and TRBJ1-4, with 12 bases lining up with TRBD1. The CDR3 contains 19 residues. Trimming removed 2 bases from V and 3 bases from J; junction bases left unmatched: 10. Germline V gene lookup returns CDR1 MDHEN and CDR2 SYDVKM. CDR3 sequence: CASSLNTGTGGAANEKLFF. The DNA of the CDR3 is TGTGCCAGCAGTTTAAATACCGGGACAGGGGGCGCCGCTAATGAAAAACTGTTTTTT.

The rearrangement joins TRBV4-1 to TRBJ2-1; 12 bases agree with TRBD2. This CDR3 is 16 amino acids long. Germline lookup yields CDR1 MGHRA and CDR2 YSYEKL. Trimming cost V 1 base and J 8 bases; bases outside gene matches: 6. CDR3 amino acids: CASSQASSGGAHEQFF. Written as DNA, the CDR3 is TGCGCCAGCAGCCAAGCGTCTAGCGGGGGGGCCCATGAGCAGTTCTTC.

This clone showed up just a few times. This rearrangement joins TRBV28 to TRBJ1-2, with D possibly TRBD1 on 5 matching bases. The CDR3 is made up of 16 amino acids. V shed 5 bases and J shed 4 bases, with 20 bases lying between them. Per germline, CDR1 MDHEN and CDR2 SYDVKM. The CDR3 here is CASSPTGGSGVYGYTF. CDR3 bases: TGTGCCAGCAGTCCCACGGGGGGGAGCGGGGTCTATGGCTACACCTTC.

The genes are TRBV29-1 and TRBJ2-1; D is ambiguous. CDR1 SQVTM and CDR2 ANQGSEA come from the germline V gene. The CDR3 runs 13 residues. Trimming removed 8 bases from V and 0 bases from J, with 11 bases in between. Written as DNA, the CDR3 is TGCAGCTCCACCCCGAGCTCCTACAATGAGCAGTTCTTC. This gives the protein CSSTPSSYNEQFF.

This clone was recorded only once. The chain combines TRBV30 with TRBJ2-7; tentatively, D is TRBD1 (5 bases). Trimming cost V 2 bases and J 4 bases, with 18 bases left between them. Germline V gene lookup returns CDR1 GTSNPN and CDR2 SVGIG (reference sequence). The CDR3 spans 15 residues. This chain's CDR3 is CAWSREDIQFYEQYF. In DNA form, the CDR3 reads TGTGCCTGGAGTAGAGAGGACATCCAATTTTACGAGCAGTACTTC.

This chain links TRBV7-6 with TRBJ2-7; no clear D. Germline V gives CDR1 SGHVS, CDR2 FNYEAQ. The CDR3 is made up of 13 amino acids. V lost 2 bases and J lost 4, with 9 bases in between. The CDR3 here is CASSLSSPYEQYF. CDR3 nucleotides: TGTGCCAGCAGCTTATCATCCCCATACGAGCAGTACTTC.

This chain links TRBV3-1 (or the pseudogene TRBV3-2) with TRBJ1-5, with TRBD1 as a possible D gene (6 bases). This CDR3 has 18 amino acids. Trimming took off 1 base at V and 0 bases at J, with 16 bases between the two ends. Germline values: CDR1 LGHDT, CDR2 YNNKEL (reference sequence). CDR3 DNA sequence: TGTGCCAGCAGCCAAGGGCAGGGGCGATTTTATAGCAATCAGCCCCAGCATTTT. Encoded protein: CASSQGQGRFYSNQPQHF.

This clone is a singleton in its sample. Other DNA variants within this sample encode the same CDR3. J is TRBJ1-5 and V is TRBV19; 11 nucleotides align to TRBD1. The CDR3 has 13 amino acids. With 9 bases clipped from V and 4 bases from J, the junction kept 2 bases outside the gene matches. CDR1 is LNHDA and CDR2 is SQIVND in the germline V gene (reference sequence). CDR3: CASRDRGNQPQHF. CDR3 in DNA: TGTGCCAGCCGGGACAGGGGGAATCAGCCCCAGCATTTT. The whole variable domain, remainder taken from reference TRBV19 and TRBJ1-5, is DGGITQSPKYLFRKEGQNVTLSCEQNLNHDAMYWYRQDPGQGLRLIYYSQIVNDFQKGDIAEGYSVSREKKESFPLTVTSAQKNPTAFYLCASRDRGNQPQHFGDGTRLSIL.

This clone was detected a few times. Written as DNA, the CDR3 is TGTGCCAGCAGCGTCTTACAGGGGAATTCACCCCTCCACTTT. Its translation: CASSVLQGNSPLHF. The gene calls are TRBV9 and TRBJ1-6; TRBD1 matches at 7 bases. Germline CDR1 reads SGDLS; CDR2 reads YYNGEE. The V and J ends lost 2 bases and 7 bases, in that order; junction bases with no gene match: 3. This CDR3 is built from 14 residues.

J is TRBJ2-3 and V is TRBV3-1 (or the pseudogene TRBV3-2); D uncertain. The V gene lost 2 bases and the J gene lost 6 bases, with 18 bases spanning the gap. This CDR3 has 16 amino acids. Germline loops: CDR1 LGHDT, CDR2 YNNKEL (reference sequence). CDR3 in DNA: TGTGCCAGCAGCCAATTGATCCCCCAAGCTAGGGATACGCAGTATTTT. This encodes CASSQLIPQARDTQYF.

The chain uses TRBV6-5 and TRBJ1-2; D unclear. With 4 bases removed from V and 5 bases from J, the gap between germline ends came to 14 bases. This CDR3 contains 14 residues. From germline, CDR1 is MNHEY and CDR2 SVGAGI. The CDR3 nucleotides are TGTGCCAGCAGTTTGGGCATCAACGTTTATGGCTACACCTTC. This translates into CASSLGINVYGYTF.

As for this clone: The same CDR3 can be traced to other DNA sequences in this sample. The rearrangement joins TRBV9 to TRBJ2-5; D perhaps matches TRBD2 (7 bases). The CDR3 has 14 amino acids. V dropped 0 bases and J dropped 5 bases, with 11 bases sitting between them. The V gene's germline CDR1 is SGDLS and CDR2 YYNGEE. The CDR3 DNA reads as TGTGCCAGCAGCGTAGGGGGGGGGCACGAGACCCAGTACTTC. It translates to CASSVGGGHETQYF.

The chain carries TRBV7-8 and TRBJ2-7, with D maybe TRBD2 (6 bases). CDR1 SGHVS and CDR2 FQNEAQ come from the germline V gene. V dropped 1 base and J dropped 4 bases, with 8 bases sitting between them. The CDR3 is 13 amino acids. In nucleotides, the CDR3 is TGTGCCAGCAGCTTAGTTCGGGGGTACGAGCAGTACTTC. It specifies CASSLVRGYEQYF.

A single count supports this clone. The CDR3 region is CASSRDRGSYGYTF. CDR3 bases: TGTGCCAGCAGTCGGGACAGGGGATCCTATGGCTACACCTTC. The rearrangement joins TRBV7-3 to TRBJ1-2; 10 bases fit TRBD1. Germline CDR1 SGHTA, CDR2 FQGTGA. This CDR3 region has 14 residues. J lost 4 bases, V lost 6 bases, and 5 bases had no gene match.

CDR3 coding DNA: TGTGCCAGCAGCCACGTTTCGGGGGACAGGATAAACGAGCAGTACTTC. It codes for CASSHVSGDRINEQYF. The chain employs TRBV4-2 and TRBJ2-7, with 8 bases identical to TRBD1. Germline V CDR1 and CDR2: LGHNA, YNFKEQ. Trimming removed 3 bases from V and 5 bases from J; junction bases left unmatched: 12. The CDR3 has 16 residues.